This TCR beta chain stems from a study of beta chain features in type 1 diabetes. Across the study: The study examined roughly 110,000,000 sorted cells across all samples. Study-wide results and caveats: It was among patients, rather than healthy donors, that naive, central memory and Treg TCRB repertoires appeared more similar. Shorter TCRB CDR3s, moderately but significantly so, were found in Type 1 diabetes patients in all four CD4+ subsets.

A heparinised blood draw that averaged about 120 mL was obtained once from each donor. Expressed TCRB transcripts were sequenced, since all the RNA that had been isolated was reverse transcribed. About 3.57 million reads, on average, came from each naive, central memory and regulatory T cell sample. Some clones are missing from TCRdb's copy, which holds only in-frame ones; the method was immunoSEQ multiplex PCR. The sample has more than 120,000 clones; approximately 13% are singletons. The CDR3 has 14 amino acids. CDR1 and CDR2 (germline): GTSNPN, SVGIG (reference sequence). The V and J ends lost 1 base and 6 bases, in that order; junction bases with no gene match: 6. This clone was counted ten times or more. Its target is unknown.

Specimen: central memory CD4+ T cells from blood. V usage is TRBV30 and J usage is TRBJ2-7, with 10 bases that match TRBD1. The TCR sequence derives from a young man with type 1 diabetes. The CDR3 sequence: CAWSGVGQGTEQYF. DNA for the CDR3: TGTGCCTGGAGTGGGGTGGGACAGGGGACCGAGCAGTACTTC.